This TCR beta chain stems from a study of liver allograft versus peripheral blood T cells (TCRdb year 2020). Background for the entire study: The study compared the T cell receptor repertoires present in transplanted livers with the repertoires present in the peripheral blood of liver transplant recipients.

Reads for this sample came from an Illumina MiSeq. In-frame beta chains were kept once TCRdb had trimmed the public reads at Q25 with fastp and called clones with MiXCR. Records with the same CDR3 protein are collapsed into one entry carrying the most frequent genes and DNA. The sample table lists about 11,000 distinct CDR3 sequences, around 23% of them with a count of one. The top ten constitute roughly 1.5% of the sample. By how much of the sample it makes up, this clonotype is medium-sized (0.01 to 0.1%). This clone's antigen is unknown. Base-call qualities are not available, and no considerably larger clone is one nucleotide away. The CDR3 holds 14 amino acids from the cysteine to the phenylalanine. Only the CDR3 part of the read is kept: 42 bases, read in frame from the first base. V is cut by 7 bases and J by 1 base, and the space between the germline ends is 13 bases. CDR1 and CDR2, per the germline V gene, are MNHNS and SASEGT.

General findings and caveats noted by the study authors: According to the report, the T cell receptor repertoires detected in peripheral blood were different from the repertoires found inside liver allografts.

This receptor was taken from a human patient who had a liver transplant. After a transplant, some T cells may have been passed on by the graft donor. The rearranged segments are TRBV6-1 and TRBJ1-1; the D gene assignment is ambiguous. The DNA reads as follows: TGTGCCAGCACTTTCTCGGCGAGGAACACTGAAGCTTTCTTT. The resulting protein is CASTFSARNTEAFF.